This entry describes one T cell receptor beta chain. The data were taken from a study of T cell responses to AZD1222 COVID-19 vaccine. Overall study: Second-dose intervals of approximately 4 or approximately 12 weeks were pooled.

Profiling relied on immunoSEQ multiplex PCR, and the TCRdb table lists in-frame clones only, not all of them. The sample lists about 150,000 clones, about 85% occurring once. Germline-derived CDR1 and CDR2 are SGHAT and FQNNGV. The CDR3 is made up of 15 amino acids. V lost 6 bases, J lost 1 base, and 15 bases lay in between. The sequence came from an adult in good health. This rearrangement joins TRBV11-2 to TRBJ1-1, with D possibly being TRBD1 (5 bases). Source: peripheral blood, taken on day 0 of AZD1222 vaccination. CDR3 nucleotides: TGTGCCAGCAGGCGGGACCCCTACGAGAACACTGAAGCTTTCTTT. As protein: CASRRDPYENTEAFF.